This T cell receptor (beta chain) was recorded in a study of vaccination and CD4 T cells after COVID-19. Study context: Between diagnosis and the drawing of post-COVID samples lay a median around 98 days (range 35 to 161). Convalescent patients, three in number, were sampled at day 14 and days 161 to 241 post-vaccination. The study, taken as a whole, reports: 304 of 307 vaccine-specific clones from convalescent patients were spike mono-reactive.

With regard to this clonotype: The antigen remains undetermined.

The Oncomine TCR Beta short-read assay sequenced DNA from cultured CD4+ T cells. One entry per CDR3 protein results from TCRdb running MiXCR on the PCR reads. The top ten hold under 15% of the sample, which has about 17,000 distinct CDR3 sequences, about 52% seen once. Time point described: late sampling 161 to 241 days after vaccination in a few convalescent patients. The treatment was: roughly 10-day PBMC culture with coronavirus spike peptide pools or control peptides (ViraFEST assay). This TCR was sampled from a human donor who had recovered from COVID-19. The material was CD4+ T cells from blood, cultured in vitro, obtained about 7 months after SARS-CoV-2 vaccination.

CDR3 amino acids: CASSHTGRDTEAFF. The CDR3 DNA reads as TGTGCCAGCAGCCACACAGGCCGAGACACTGAAGCTTTCTTT. The rearrangement links TRBV7-3 to TRBJ1-1; maybe TRBD1 (5 bases). CDR1 and CDR2 from the germline V gene are SGHTA and FQGTGA. V shed 5 bases and J shed 3 bases, with 13 bases lying between them. CDR3 length equals 14 residues.